These 16 T cell receptor beta chains originate from one sample sequenced in a study of cytomegalovirus exposure and HLA in healthy donors. Produced via immunoSEQ multiplex PCR; TCRdb's table is partial and in-frame only. Of about 240,000 clones in the sample, around 87% are singletons; the top ten hold around 1.2%. Sequenced input: PBMCs. The source is a young woman in good health and CMV-seropositive.

This clone has only one observation. The chain links TRBV6-1 to TRBJ2-5; D gene uncertain. Germline V gene data show CDR1 as MNHNS and CDR2 as SASEGT. Between the trimmed V and J ends, which lost 5 bases and 0 bases, there was a span of 13 bases. This CDR3 has 15 residues. The CDR3: CASSIETWYQETQYF. In nucleotides, the CDR3 is TGTGCCAGCAGTATTGAAACATGGTACCAAGAGACCCAGTACTTC.

The chain uses TRBV30 and TRBJ2-5; weak D call: TRBD2 (5 bases). The length of the CDR3 is 15 residues. Trimming removed 2 bases from V and 5 bases from J, with 18 bases in between. Germline loops: CDR1 GTSNPN, CDR2 SVGIG (reference sequence). The CDR3, as DNA: TGTGCCTGGAGTACCCCGGGAAGCCCGGGGGAGACCCAGTACTTC. As protein: CAWSTPGSPGETQYF.

This clone was detected many times. The genes are TRBV28 and TRBJ1-5, with 7 bases lining up with TRBD1. This CDR3 spans 13 amino acids. Germline CDR1 is MDHEN and CDR2 is SYDVKM. J gave up 4 bases and V 8 bases, and 5 bases lay outside the gene matches. Written as DNA, the CDR3 is TGTGCCAGCCGCCGGGGACAGAATCAGCCCCAGCATTTT. Translated: CASRRGQNQPQHF.

The CDR3 DNA reads TGTGCCAGCAGTTTCACGACAGGGACGGCAAACACCATATATTTT. It yields the protein CASSFTTGTANTIYF. The chain links TRBV28 to TRBJ1-3, with 7 positions matching TRBD1. Losses at the gene ends were 3 bases for V and 6 bases for J; bases not matched to a gene: 8. This CDR3 is built from 15 residues. CDR1 and CDR2 (germline): MDHEN, SYDVKM.

The chain uses TRBV13 and TRBJ1-3; no definite D call. V lost 2 bases and J lost 4, with 9 bases in between. CDR1 and CDR2 from the germline V gene are PRHDT and FYEKMQ (reference sequence). This CDR3 region has 14 residues. The CDR3 nucleotides are TGTGCCAGCAGCTTACTACCCGGGGGAAACACCATATATTTT. Protein sequence: CASSLLPGGNTIYF.

The chain couples TRBV7-8 to TRBJ2-5; a weak D match, TRBD2 (5 bases). The length of the CDR3 is 14 residues. V lost 5 bases to trimming and J lost 5 bases, with 15 bases between them. Germline CDR1 is SGHVS and CDR2 is FQNEAQ. This CDR3 reads CASSELLVMETQYF. CDR3 bases: TGTGCCAGCAGCGAGCTACTAGTGATGGAGACCCAGTACTTC.

The chain employs TRBV2 and TRBJ1-5, with 8 bases fitting TRBD1. After removal of 4 bases from V and 3 bases from J, the junction contained 5 bases not matched to a gene. Per the germline V gene, CDR1 is SNHLY and CDR2 is FYNNEI. The CDR3 is made up of 15 amino acids. Here the CDR3 reads CASSGGQAINQPQHF. The DNA of the CDR3 is TGTGCCAGCAGTGGGGGACAGGCGATCAATCAGCCCCAGCATTTT.

The chain recombines TRBV2 with TRBJ1-1; D unclear. Trimming shortened V by 3 bases and J by 0 bases, and 8 bases separated the two germline ends. The CDR3 covers 14 residues. Germline V CDR1 and CDR2: SNHLY, FYNNEI. The CDR3 nucleotides are TGTGCCAGCAGTGATGACAACATGAACACTGAAGCTTTCTTT. It encodes CASSDDNMNTEAFF.

The CDR3 nucleotides read TGTGCCAGCAGTTTAGGGACAGGCCGCTCTGGAAACACCATATATTTT. It yields the protein CASSLGTGRSGNTIYF. The chain couples TRBV27 to TRBJ1-3, with 8 bases fitting TRBD1. The CDR3 sequence is 16 residues long. J gave up 0 bases and V 2 bases, and 3 bases lay outside the gene matches. CDR1 MNHEY and CDR2 SMNVEV come from the germline V gene (reference sequence).

The chain couples TRBV29-1 to TRBJ2-1; TRBD2 agrees at 14 bases. V lost 6 bases, J lost 0 bases, and 7 bases stayed unmatched. The CDR3 covers 17 residues. In germline, CDR1 is SQVTM, CDR2 ANQGSEA. This CDR3 is CSVAGTSGRSSYNEQFF. CDR3 DNA: TGCAGCGTCGCCGGGACTAGCGGGAGAAGCTCCTACAATGAGCAGTTCTTC.

The rearrangement joins TRBV27 to TRBJ2-2, with a weak D call TRBD2 (6 bases). Germline V gene sequence: CDR1 MNHEY, CDR2 SMNVEV (reference sequence). V dropped 4 bases and J dropped 5 bases, with 11 bases sitting between them. The CDR3 is made up of 14 amino acids. CDR3 region: CASSSHGSTGELFF. Here the CDR3 DNA reads TGTGCCAGCAGTTCCCACGGGAGTACCGGGGAGCTGTTTTTT.

This rearrangement joins TRBV10-3 to TRBJ1-1; D is unclear. V was trimmed by 2 bases and J by 5 bases, leaving 15 bases between them. From germline, CDR1 is ENHRY and CDR2 SYGVKD. The CDR3 covers 15 residues. CDR3 nucleotides: TGTGCCATCAGTGAGAAGGCGTCCGGGAGAACTGAAGCTTTCTTT. It encodes CAISEKASGRTEAFF.

The chain combines TRBV7-6 with TRBJ2-1, with 8 positions matching TRBD2. Germline CDR1 is SGHVS and CDR2 is FNYEAQ. The junction had 18 bases not matched to a gene; V was cut back by 3 bases and J by 8 bases. This CDR3 comprises 18 residues. The CDR3 DNA reads as TGTGCCAGCAGCTTTCGGGGGGGCCAAGCGGGTAGCCACGATGAGCAGTTCTTC. Amino acids: CASSFRGGQAGSHDEQFF.

The rearrangement links TRBV27 to TRBJ2-1, with a weak D call TRBD1 (6 bases). V was cut by 2 bases and J by 4 bases, with 15 bases left in between. This CDR3 has 16 residues. CDR1 and CDR2 from the germline V gene are MNHEY and SMNVEV (reference sequence). The CDR3 is CASSLGIQGYYNEQFF. The CDR3 region has the DNA TGTGCCAGCAGTTTAGGTATACAGGGATATTACAATGAGCAGTTCTTC.

The chain employs TRBV2 and TRBJ2-5, with D perhaps TRBD1 (6 bases). The germline V and J ends were trimmed by 4 bases and 7 bases, with 13 bases remaining between them. The CDR3 runs to 13 residues. From germline, CDR1 is SNHLY and CDR2 FYNNEI. CDR3 residues: CASSGQVMGTQYF. CDR3 bases: TGTGCCAGCAGTGGACAGGTTATGGGGACCCAGTACTTC.

The rearrangement joins TRBV28 to TRBJ2-7, with 11 bases aligning to TRBD1. Germline CDR1 reads MDHEN; CDR2 reads SYDVKM. CDR3 length equals 15 residues. Germline trimming cut 2 bases from V and 7 bases from J; bases unmatched to any gene: 7. The CDR3 here is CASSLQDRGLLEQYF. The CDR3 region has the DNA TGTGCCAGCAGTTTACAGGACAGGGGGCTCTTGGAGCAGTACTTC.